This TCR beta chain was captured in a study of cytomegalovirus exposure and HLA in healthy donors. Background on the study: Drawn from HLA-typed donors, approximately 86 million unique TCRs were held in an early data release.

Vbeta (60) and Jbeta (13) primers were used in the PCR. The data were produced by immunoSEQ multiplex PCR, yet TCRdb's version contains in-frame clones alone and is incomplete. The sample holds approximately 120,000 clones, around 68% seen once. Each donor was healthy, and each was a bone marrow donor. CDR3 size: 16 residues. Germline V gene lookup returns CDR1 SGHVS and CDR2 FQNEAQ. Trimming removed 0 bases from V and 4 bases from J; junction bases left unmatched: 7. This receptor was taken from a man aged 35 to 55 in good health and CMV-seropositive. The material sequenced was PBMCs. This sequence joins TRBV7-8 and TRBJ2-7, with 9 bases identical to TRBD2. The CDR3 DNA follows: TGTGCCAGCAGCTTAGCGGTAGGACTAGCGAGATACGAGCAGTACTTC. Translation gives CASSLAVGLARYEQYF.